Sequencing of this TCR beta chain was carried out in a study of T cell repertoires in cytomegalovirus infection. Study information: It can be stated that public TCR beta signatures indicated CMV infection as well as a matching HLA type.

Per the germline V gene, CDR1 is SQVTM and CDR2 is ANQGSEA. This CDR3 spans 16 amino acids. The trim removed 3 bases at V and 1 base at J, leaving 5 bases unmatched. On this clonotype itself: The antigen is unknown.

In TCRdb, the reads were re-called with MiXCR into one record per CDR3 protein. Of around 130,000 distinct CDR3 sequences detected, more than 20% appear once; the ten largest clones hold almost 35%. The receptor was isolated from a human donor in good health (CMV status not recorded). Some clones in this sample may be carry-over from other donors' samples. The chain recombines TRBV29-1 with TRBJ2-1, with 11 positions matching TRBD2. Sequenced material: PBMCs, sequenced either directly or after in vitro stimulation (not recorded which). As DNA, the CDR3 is TGCAGCGTTGAGGGACTAGCGGAGGGGTCCTACAATGAGCAGTTCTTC. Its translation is CSVEGLAEGSYNEQFF.